The rows below give T cell receptor beta chains drawn from one sample of a study of T cells in Graves' hyperthyroidism and ophthalmopathy. TCRdb analysed the multiplex PCR reads with MiXCR anew, one entry per CDR3 protein. This table holds around 800,000 distinct CDR3 sequences, around 38% found once. The sequenced sample consisted of blood. The receptors were sampled from a man between 18 and 29 years old with Graves' hyperthyroidism. The CDR3 runs from the conserved cysteine through the conserved F or W. A D gene is named only where the DNA matches it firmly. The listing skips clone size in some rows; elsewhere it reads once, few, many or a size class.

v_call: TRBV7-9
d_call: .
j_call: TRBJ1-2
clone_size: many
cdr3_aa: CASTGQGAFYGYTF
cdr3_nt: TGTGCCTCGACCGGGCAGGGCGCCTTCTATGGCTACACCTTC

v_call: TRBV29-1
d_call: TRBD1
j_call: TRBJ2-7
clone_size: .
cdr3_aa: CSVEDLGRGQGYEQYF
cdr3_nt: TGCAGCGTTGAAGATCTCGGCAGGGGGCAGGGGTACGAGCAGTACTTC

v_call: TRBV7-2
d_call: TRBD1
j_call: TRBJ1-2
clone_size: .
cdr3_aa: CASSLVVGGGWNSGYTF
cdr3_nt: TGTGCCAGCAGCTTAGTAGTAGGGGGCGGCTGGAATTCCGGCTACACCTTC

v_call: TRBV12-5
d_call: .
j_call: TRBJ2-7
clone_size: few
cdr3_aa: CASGPGEDTYEQYF
cdr3_nt: TGTGCTAGTGGGCCAGGGGAGGACACCTACGAGCAGTACTTC

v_call: TRBV10-3
d_call: .
j_call: TRBJ2-6
clone_size: many
cdr3_aa: CAILTAFSGANVLTF
cdr3_nt: TGTGCCATCTTAACAGCCTTCTCTGGGGCCAACGTCCTGACTTTC

v_call: TRBV29-1
d_call: TRBD1
j_call: TRBJ1-5
clone_size: .
cdr3_aa: CSVETRQGGKPQHF
cdr3_nt: TGCAGCGTTGAAACGCGACAGGGAGGAAAGCCCCAGCATTTT

v_call: TRBV7-2
d_call: .
j_call: TRBJ1-1
clone_size: .
cdr3_aa: CASSLIQFVNTEAFF
cdr3_nt: TGTGCCAGCAGCTTAATCCAGTTCGTGAACACTGAAGCTTTCTTT

v_call: TRBV5-1
d_call: .
j_call: TRBJ2-3
clone_size: .
cdr3_aa: CASSLTPEVPTQYF
cdr3_nt: TGCGCCAGCAGCTTGACCCCGGAGGTCCCCACGCAGTATTTT

v_call: TRBV15
d_call: .
j_call: TRBJ2-5
clone_size: .
cdr3_aa: CATSRRREGQPQYF
cdr3_nt: TGTGCCACCAGCAGGCGACGAGAGGGTCAGCCCCAGTACTTC

v_call: TRBV9
d_call: .
j_call: TRBJ2-5
clone_size: many
cdr3_aa: CASNMPGETQYF
cdr3_nt: TGTGCCAGCAATATGCCGGGGGAGACCCAGTACTTC

v_call: TRBV5-1
d_call: .
j_call: TRBJ1-4
clone_size: few
cdr3_aa: CASKFGETNEKLFF
cdr3_nt: TGCGCCAGCAAGTTTGGAGAGACTAATGAAAAACTGTTTTTT

v_call: TRBV19
d_call: .
j_call: TRBJ2-2
clone_size: many
cdr3_aa: CASTTGVTGELFF
cdr3_nt: TGTGCCAGTACCACCGGCGTCACCGGGGAGCTGTTTTTT

v_call: TRBV7-3
d_call: TRBD1
j_call: TRBJ1-6
clone_size: many
cdr3_aa: CASSLEARGHSPLHF
cdr3_nt: TGTGCCAGCAGCTTAGAGGCCAGGGGGCATTCACCCCTCCACTTT

v_call: TRBV4-2
d_call: .
j_call: TRBJ2-2
clone_size: few
cdr3_aa: CASSQGLSFTGELFF
cdr3_nt: TGTGCCAGCAGCCAGGGACTCTCCTTCACCGGGGAGCTGTTTTTT

v_call: TRBV20-1
d_call: TRBD1
j_call: TRBJ1-5
clone_size: once
cdr3_aa: CSARTGGTGSQPQHF
cdr3_nt: TGCAGTGCTCGTACCGGTGGGACAGGGAGTCAGCCCCAGCATTTT

v_call: TRBV2
d_call: .
j_call: TRBJ2-6
clone_size: many
cdr3_aa: CASNSQGHSGANVLTF
cdr3_nt: TGTGCCAGCAACAGTCAAGGGCATTCTGGGGCCAACGTCCTGACTTTC

v_call: TRBV5-1
d_call: .
j_call: TRBJ1-2
clone_size: few
cdr3_aa: CASSFGDREAYGYTF
cdr3_nt: TGCGCCAGCAGCTTTGGGGACCGAGAGGCCTATGGCTACACCTTC

v_call: TRBV9
d_call: .
j_call: TRBJ1-4
clone_size: .
cdr3_aa: CASSPPSGGGLFF
cdr3_nt: TGTGCCAGCAGCCCTCCTTCGGGGGGGGGGCTGTTTTTT

v_call: TRBV7-3
d_call: .
j_call: TRBJ2-2
clone_size: .
cdr3_aa: CASGQGPGELFF
cdr3_nt: TGTGCCAGCGGCCAGGGCCCCGGGGAGCTGTTTTTT

v_call: TRBV11-2
d_call: TRBD2
j_call: TRBJ2-5
clone_size: .
cdr3_aa: CASGWSGTRVRETQYF
cdr3_nt: TGTGCCAGCGGATGGTCCGGGACTAGAGTAAGAGAGACCCAGTACTTC

v_call: TRBV6-2/TRBV6-3
d_call: .
j_call: TRBJ1-5
clone_size: few
cdr3_aa: CASSYQGPQHF
cdr3_nt: TGTGCCAGCAGTTACCAGGGGCCCCAGCATTTT

v_call: TRBV19
d_call: TRBD1
j_call: TRBJ1-1
clone_size: .
cdr3_aa: CASSFRASPQGVEAFF
cdr3_nt: TGTGCCAGCAGTTTTCGGGCCTCTCCTCAGGGGGTTGAAGCTTTCTTT

v_call: TRBV14
d_call: .
j_call: TRBJ2-2
clone_size: few
cdr3_aa: CASSQERLAPRITGELFF
cdr3_nt: TGTGCCAGCAGCCAAGAAAGGCTCGCGCCTCGTATCACCGGGGAGCTGTTTTTT

v_call: TRBV29-1
d_call: TRBD1
j_call: TRBJ1-2
clone_size: .
cdr3_aa: CSVQDNEGQGGYGYTF
cdr3_nt: TGCAGCGTCCAAGATAACGAGGGACAGGGGGGCTATGGCTACACCTTC

v_call: TRBV7-9
d_call: .
j_call: TRBJ2-5
clone_size: many
cdr3_aa: CASSLSLVSSGQETQYF
cdr3_nt: TGTGCCAGCAGTCTATCCCTCGTGTCGTCAGGGCAAGAGACCCAGTACTTC

v_call: TRBV19
d_call: TRBD1
j_call: TRBJ2-7
clone_size: many
cdr3_aa: CASSMGSGTAYEQYF
cdr3_nt: TGTGCCAGTAGTATGGGGTCCGGGACAGCCTACGAGCAGTACTTC

v_call: TRBV6-4
d_call: .
j_call: TRBJ1-4
clone_size: .
cdr3_aa: CASRTDRGLFF
cdr3_nt: TGTGCCAGCAGGACGGACAGAGGACTGTTTTTT

v_call: TRBV25-1
d_call: .
j_call: TRBJ2-2
clone_size: .
cdr3_aa: CASREGTTGELFF
cdr3_nt: TGTGCCAGCCGAGAGGGAACCACCGGGGAGCTGTTTTTT

v_call: TRBV12-3/TRBV12-4
d_call: .
j_call: TRBJ1-2
clone_size: few
cdr3_aa: CASSASGAAYGYTF
cdr3_nt: TGTGCCAGCAGTGCTTCAGGGGCCGCCTATGGCTACACCTTC

v_call: TRBV5-1
d_call: .
j_call: TRBJ2-7
clone_size: few
cdr3_aa: CASSLGDTTNYEQYF
cdr3_nt: TGCGCCAGCAGCTTGGGGGACACGACCAACTACGAGCAGTACTTC

v_call: TRBV15
d_call: TRBD2
j_call: TRBJ2-7
clone_size: .
cdr3_aa: CATSSRGLEVYEQYF
cdr3_nt: TGTGCCACCAGCAGCCGGGGACTAGAGGTCTACGAGCAGTACTTC

v_call: TRBV11-3
d_call: .
j_call: TRBJ2-5
clone_size: many
cdr3_aa: CASQENNQETQYF
cdr3_nt: TGTGCCAGTCAGGAGAACAACCAAGAGACCCAGTACTTC

v_call: TRBV29-1
d_call: TRBD1
j_call: TRBJ1-2
clone_size: many
cdr3_aa: CSVNLPGGYGYTF
cdr3_nt: TGCAGCGTTAATCTTCCAGGGGGCTATGGCTACACCTTC

v_call: TRBV15
d_call: .
j_call: TRBJ1-5
clone_size: many
cdr3_aa: CATSRAQEPQHF
cdr3_nt: TGTGCCACCAGCAGAGCCCAGGAGCCCCAGCATTTT

v_call: TRBV24-1
d_call: .
j_call: TRBJ1-1
clone_size: many
cdr3_aa: CATSGQNTEAFF
cdr3_nt: TGTGCCACCTCAGGGCAGAACACTGAAGCTTTCTTT

v_call: TRBV2
d_call: .
j_call: TRBJ1-4
clone_size: many
cdr3_aa: CASSEDPRIEKLFF
cdr3_nt: TGTGCCAGCAGTGAGGACCCTAGGATCGAAAAACTGTTTTTT

v_call: TRBV25-1
d_call: .
j_call: TRBJ1-6
clone_size: .
cdr3_aa: CASSERRANSPLHF
cdr3_nt: TGTGCCAGCAGTGAGAGGAGGGCCAATTCACCCCTCCACTTT

v_call: TRBV3-1
d_call: .
j_call: TRBJ2-7
clone_size: .
cdr3_aa: CASSQDPLDYEQYF
cdr3_nt: TGTGCCAGCAGCCAAGATCCCCTGGACTACGAGCAGTACTTC

v_call: TRBV2
d_call: .
j_call: TRBJ2-7
clone_size: .
cdr3_aa: CVSSEGPYEQYF
cdr3_nt: TGTGTCAGCAGTGAGGGGCCCTACGAGCAGTACTTC

v_call: TRBV7-2
d_call: .
j_call: TRBJ1-5
clone_size: few
cdr3_aa: CASSIDSRGNQPQHF
cdr3_nt: TGTGCCAGCAGCATCGATTCAAGGGGAAATCAGCCCCAGCATTTT

v_call: TRBV7-9
d_call: .
j_call: TRBJ1-2
clone_size: many
cdr3_aa: CASTPAGYYGYTF
cdr3_nt: TGTGCCAGCACCCCCGCCGGGTACTATGGCTACACCTTC

v_call: TRBV29-1
d_call: .
j_call: TRBJ2-7
clone_size: .
cdr3_aa: CSSRGSYEQYF
cdr3_nt: TGCAGCAGCCGGGGCAGCTACGAGCAGTACTTC

v_call: TRBV6-1
d_call: .
j_call: TRBJ1-5
clone_size: .
cdr3_aa: CASSPLGAFDQPQHF
cdr3_nt: TGTGCCAGCAGTCCCCTCGGGGCCTTCGATCAGCCCCAGCATTTT

v_call: TRBV20-1
d_call: .
j_call: TRBJ1-4
clone_size: many
cdr3_aa: CSAREGSDNEKLFF
cdr3_nt: TGCAGTGCTAGAGAGGGCAGCGATAATGAAAAACTGTTTTTT

v_call: TRBV10-3
d_call: .
j_call: TRBJ2-5
clone_size: .
cdr3_aa: CASSEGQGIETQYF
cdr3_nt: TGTGCCAGCAGTGAGGGTCAGGGGATCGAGACCCAGTACTTC

v_call: TRBV6-6
d_call: .
j_call: TRBJ1-1
clone_size: few
cdr3_aa: CASSWSQGSTEAFF
cdr3_nt: TGTGCCAGCAGTTGGTCGCAGGGGAGCACTGAAGCTTTCTTT

v_call: TRBV6-1
d_call: .
j_call: TRBJ1-5
clone_size: .
cdr3_aa: CASTFGGWETQHF
cdr3_nt: TGTGCCAGCACCTTTGGAGGATGGGAGACCCAGCATTTT

v_call: TRBV7-2
d_call: .
j_call: TRBJ2-7
clone_size: .
cdr3_aa: CASSSGWGPSYEQYF
cdr3_nt: TGTGCCAGCAGCTCCGGGTGGGGGCCCTCCTACGAGCAGTACTTC